This record looks at one T cell receptor beta chain sequence and its context. What it binds is not known. Germline CDR1 reads MDHEN; CDR2 reads SYDVKM. This CDR3 is built from 14 residues. Trimming shortened V by 6 bases and J by 4 bases, and 13 bases separated the two germline ends. The repertoire was sequenced with immunoSEQ multiplex PCR; TCRdb's copy has only in-frame clones and lacks some. The data hold approximately 590,000 clones, with roughly 95% observed a single time. Positively selected for CCR7, the CD45RO-negative cells used as naive CD8 cells excluded terminally differentiated effector memory CD45RA+ cells. The data derive from a study of shared clonotypes between healthy human individuals. Study outcomes and limitations: Estimated richness was generally greater in naive than memory subsets.

Sequenced: naive CD8+ T cells sorted from blood. The chain employs TRBV28 and TRBJ1-5; D ambiguous. The TCR originated in a woman aged 30 to 39 in good health. The CDR3 loop is CASSPAVRNQPQHF. DNA for the CDR3: TGTGCCAGCAGCCCCGCGGTAAGGAATCAGCCCCAGCATTTT.